This T cell receptor (beta chain) was observed in a study of shared clonotypes between healthy human individuals. Study-wide context: Per donor, three plates held CD4 naive cells, three held CD4 memory, two held CD8 naive and one held CD8 memory. Whole-study findings and limits: In general, naive subsets displayed greater estimated richness than memory subsets did.

As defined, naive CD8 cells were CD45RO-negative and positively selected for CCR7, with terminally differentiated effector memory CD45RA+ cells excluded. The donors, healthy adults who were HIV-negative, had experienced no recent acute infections or vaccinations. On this clone: Its antigen is not identified.

The CDR3 spans 14 residues. Looked up from germline, CDR1 is ENHRY and CDR2 is SYGVKD. The V end lost 2 bases, the J end lost 2 bases, and 10 bases lay between the germline ends. Across several immunoSEQ plates, the genomic DNA of each subset was split evenly. Sequenced by immunoSEQ multiplex PCR; TCRdb stores in-frame clones only, minus some. Of about 2.2 million clones listed, 93% were seen once; the top ten hold more than 1.5%. The rearrangement joins TRBV10-3 to TRBJ2-7; tentatively, D is TRBD1 (6 bases). The sequence derives from a man younger than 30 in good health. Some clones in this sample may be carry-over from other donors' samples. The sequenced material came from naive CD8+ T cells from PBMCs. In DNA, the CDR3 is TGTGCCATCAGTGAGCTGGACAGTACCTACGAGCAGTACTTC. This sequence encodes CAISELDSTYEQYF.